The source of this TCR beta chain is a study of regulatory T cells in long-lasting Graves disease. Study summary: Newly diagnosed Graves' patients took antithyroid drugs under 3 months.

Building the TCR beta libraries relied on iRepertoire HTBI primers, and CDR3 regions underwent Arm-PCR. In TCRdb, the multiplex PCR reads were re-called with MiXCR into one record per CDR3 protein. The sample consists of about 520,000 distinct CDR3 sequences, about 12% of them appearing once. Germline V gives CDR1 DFQATT, CDR2 SNEGSKA (reference sequence). Trimming shortened V by 6 bases and J by 0 bases, and 12 bases separated the two germline ends. CDR3 length: 14 amino acids. Notes on this clonotype: Its antigen is undetermined.

Study-wide results and limits: Segments TRBV28, TRBJ1-2 and TRBJ2-5 showed preferential usage in persistent disease.

Time point described: newly diagnosed GD, antithyroid drugs for less than 3 months. The TCR library was made from RNA extracted from PBMCs. The data also belong to a second study, concerning T cells in Graves' hyperthyroidism and ophthalmopathy. That publication notes: Criteria for exclusion of patients were uncontrolled infection, other autoimmune disease, pregnancy or lactation.

This chain links TRBV20-1 with TRBJ2-1; D is uncertain. This TCR came from a woman in her twenties or thirties with Graves disease. The sample was peripheral blood mononuclear cells (PBMCs), taken at new diagnosis, from a patient treated with antithyroid drugs. As DNA, the CDR3 is TGCAGTGCCCAAGGCCTAGGCTCCTACAATGAGCAGTTCTTC. Translating gives CSAQGLGSYNEQFF.